The entry below describes one T cell receptor beta chain. The data belong to a study of blood T cell repertoires in COVID-19. Study-level background: Both acute and convalescent COVID-19 samples were obtained from the United States, Italy and Spain. Sources were T cells, B-cell-depleted T cells, or PBMCs; the material itself was cDNA or gDNA.

Original handling: Counts of nucleated cells, estimated from reference gene primer amplification, were obtained. Assay used: immunoSEQ multiplex PCR; TCRdb lists only in-frame clones, some missing. The DNA was the basis for D and trimming; V, J and clone size are from that table. The sample has approximately 240,000 clones, more than 70% seen once. In germline, CDR1 is SGHTA, CDR2 FQGNSA. J was trimmed by 4 bases and V by 3 bases; bases with no gene match: 2. CDR3 length: 15 residues. This chain links TRBV7-2 with TRBJ1-4; 10 bases agree with TRBD1. The receptor was isolated from a woman between 40 and 50 years old who had recovered from COVID-19. Material for sequencing was peripheral blood. The CDR3 DNA follows: TGTGCCAGCAGCTTGGACAGGGGGTTTAATGAAAAACTGTTTTTT. Encoded protein: CASSLDRGFNEKLFF.